These 8 T cell receptor beta chains share one sample of origin, sequenced in a study of blood T cell repertoires in COVID-19. Some clones are missing from TCRdb's copy, which holds only in-frame ones; the method was immunoSEQ multiplex PCR. The sample carries around 120,000 clones, 85% to 90% recorded once. The sequencing input was peripheral blood. The receptor set was obtained from a woman between 65 and 79 years old with acute or convalescent COVID-19.

The chain combines TRBV15 with TRBJ2-7, with 9 bases lining up with TRBD1. Germline V CDR1 and CDR2: LNHNV, YYDKDF (reference sequence). The V segment lost 0 bases and the J segment 4 bases; nucleotides outside the gene matches: 10. The CDR3 sequence is 17 residues long. In nucleotides, the CDR3 is TGTGCCACCAGCAGAGAATCACCGGGACAGGGACTTTACGAGCAGTACTTC. Encoded protein: CATSRESPGQGLYEQYF.

The count of this clone is one. The V call is TRBV28, the J call TRBJ1-6; 7 nucleotides match TRBD1. The CDR3 consists of 15 residues. V gave up 6 bases and J gave up 0 bases; unmatched junction bases: 2. From germline, CDR1 is MDHEN and CDR2 SYDVKM. CDR3 bases: TGTGCCAGCAGGACAGGGAGCTCCTATAATTCACCCCTCCACTTT. It codes for CASRTGSSYNSPLHF.

The chain carries TRBV7-3 and TRBJ2-3; 10 bases agree with TRBD1. This CDR3 comprises 17 residues. J was trimmed by 7 bases and V by 5 bases; bases with no gene match: 15. In germline, CDR1 is SGHTA, CDR2 FQGTGA. CDR3 sequence reads: CASSPSPPGQGRHTQYF. As DNA, the CDR3 is TGTGCCAGCAGCCCCTCTCCCCCGGGACAGGGGCGACATACGCAGTATTTT.

The chain joins TRBV11-3 to TRBJ1-3; D is unresolved. Trimming removed 1 base at V and 2 bases at J, with 6 bases between. Germline V CDR1 and CDR2: SGHNT, YENEEA. CDR3 length: 14 amino acids. The CDR3 DNA follows: TGTGCCAGCAGCTTAGGTCATGCTGGAAACACCATATATTTT. Translated: CASSLGHAGNTIYF. Full variable domain (outside the CDR3, taken from reference TRBV11-3 and TRBJ1-3): EAGVVQSPRYKIIEKKQPVAFWCNPISGHNTLYWYLQNLGQGPELLIRYENEEAVDDSQLPKDRFSAERLKGVDSTLKIQPAELGDSAVYLCASSLGHAGNTIYFGEGSWLTVV.

The chain links TRBV11-1 to TRBJ2-7; D possibly corresponds to TRBD2 (5 bases). Trimming took 1 base from V and 2 from J, leaving 12 bases between them. This CDR3 region has 15 residues. Germline CDR1 and CDR2: SGHAT and FQDESV (reference sequence). CDR3 in DNA: TGTGCCAGCAGCTTAGGGCCGGCGGGTACCTACGAGCAGTACTTC. Amino acid sequence: CASSLGPAGTYEQYF.

The J gene is TRBJ2-2, the V gene TRBV7-3, with a tentative D call TRBD2 (5 bases). The CDR3 has 15 residues. Germline values: CDR1 SGHTA, CDR2 FQGTGA. V shed 4 bases and J shed 2 bases, with 11 bases lying between them. The CDR3, as DNA: TGTGCCAGCAGCTCGTCGGGGAGAAACACCGGGGAGCTGTTTTTT. It yields the protein CASSSSGRNTGELFF.

V gene TRBV6-5 combines with J gene TRBJ1-6; D is possibly TRBD1 (6 bases). CDR1 MNHEY and CDR2 SVGAGI come from the germline V gene. Trimming stripped 6 bases from V and 6 bases from J, with 12 bases between. The CDR3 sequence is 14 residues long. The CDR3 here is CASSLRQANSPLHF. CDR3 DNA: TGTGCCAGCAGCCTTCGACAGGCTAATTCACCCCTCCACTTT.

J is TRBJ2-3 and V is TRBV7-3, with 10 bases lining up with TRBD1. The CDR3 contains 16 residues. The J segment lost 4 bases and the V segment lost 0 bases, leaving 4 bases of the junction unmatched. Germline V gene sequence: CDR1 SGHTA, CDR2 FQGTGA. For the CDR3, the DNA is TGTGCCAGCAGCTTAACCGGGACAGGGGAAGCAGATACGCAGTATTTT. Protein product: CASSLTGTGEADTQYF. Based on the CDR3 plus reference TRBV7-3 and TRBJ2-3, the full variable domain is GAGVSQTPSNKVTEKGKYVELRCDPISGHTALYWYRQSLGQGPEFLIYFQGTGAADDSGLPNDRFFAVRPEGSVSTLKIQRTERGDSAVYLCASSLTGTGEADTQYFGPGTRLTVL.